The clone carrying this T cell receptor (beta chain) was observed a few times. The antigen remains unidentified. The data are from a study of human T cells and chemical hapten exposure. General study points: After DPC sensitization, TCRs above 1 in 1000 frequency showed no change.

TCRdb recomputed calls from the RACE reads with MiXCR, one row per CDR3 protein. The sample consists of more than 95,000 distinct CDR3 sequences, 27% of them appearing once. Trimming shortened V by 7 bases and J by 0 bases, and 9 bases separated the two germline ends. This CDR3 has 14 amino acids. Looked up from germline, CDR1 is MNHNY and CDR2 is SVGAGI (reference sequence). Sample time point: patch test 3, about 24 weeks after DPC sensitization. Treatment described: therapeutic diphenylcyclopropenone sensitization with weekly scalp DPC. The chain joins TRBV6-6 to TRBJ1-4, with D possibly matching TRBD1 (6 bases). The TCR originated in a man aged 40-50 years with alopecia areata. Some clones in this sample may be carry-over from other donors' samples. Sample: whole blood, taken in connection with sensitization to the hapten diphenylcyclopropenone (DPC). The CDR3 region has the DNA TGTGCCAGCAAGGGGACAACAACTAATGAAAAACTGTTTTTT. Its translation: CASKGTTTNEKLFF.